This T cell receptor (beta chain) was identified in a study of T cells in narcolepsy. Study-wide background: Patients with NT1 or NT2 and healthy control donors were enrolled. General study results and limits: Blood of same and different patients, but not healthy controls, reportedly held recurring autoreactive clonotypes.

Sequencing was performed with immunoSEQ multiplex PCR; in TCRdb, only in-frame clones are kept and a portion is missing. The sample has roughly 18,000 clones, 85% to 90% seen once. This clone was counted only a few times. The antigen is not known. There are 14 residues in the CDR3. Germline-derived CDR1 and CDR2 are LGHNA and YSLEER. Trimming took off 6 bases at V and 5 bases at J, with 13 bases between the two ends. V and J are TRBV4-3 and TRBJ1-4; D is possibly TRBD1 (5 bases). This TCR derives from a human donor in good health. Sequenced: memory (CD45RA-) CD4+ T cells from blood. The CDR3 DNA reads as TGCGCCAGCAGGCCGGGGGTAGGAAATGAAAAACTGTTTTTT. This translates into CASRPGVGNEKLFF.